This TCR beta chain was captured in a study of blood T cells in healthy people across ages. Isolated PBMCs totaled at least 6 million in each sample. The use of a sample-barcoded 5' primer and a J-beta primer mix characterized a second PCR of roughly 6 to 11 cycles. Samples each returned at least 2.5 million CDR3-containing paired-end reads. TCRdb itself ran the 5' RACE reads through MiXCR, one entry per CDR3 protein. The profile shows about 720,000 distinct CDR3 sequences, about 20% of them singletons. Whole-study findings and limits: Measured against age, TCR beta diversity per million T cells decreased in a roughly linear manner.

With respect to this clonotype: Its specificity is unknown.

Sequenced: blood. The TCR was taken from a man aged 65 to 79 in good health.

Here the CDR3 DNA reads TGCAGCGTTGAAGATCAGCAGCGGGGGGCTCTACCCAAAAACATTCAGTACTTC. This codes for CSVEDQQRGALPKNIQYF. This chain joins TRBV29-1 and TRBJ2-4, with 9 bases fitting TRBD2. Trimming removed 0 bases from V and 2 bases from J; junction bases left unmatched: 11. The CDR3 covers 18 residues. Germline V gene sequence: CDR1 SQVTM, CDR2 ANQGSEA.